A selection of T cell receptor beta chains follows, all from one sample in a study of cytomegalovirus exposure and HLA in healthy donors. Generated by immunoSEQ multiplex PCR, the TCRdb table keeps only in-frame clones and is missing some. Among some 150,000 clones listed, around 79% were seen once. The specimen was PBMCs. These receptor sequences come from a man aged 35 to 55 in good health and CMV-seronegative. The CDR3 runs from the conserved cysteine through the conserved F or W. A D gene is named only where the DNA matches it firmly. Size is stated for part of the rows, as once, few or many counts, or as a class when the clone is expanded.

- | TRBJ2-7 | TRBV4-3 | - | CASSQDSRYEQYF | TGCGCCAGCAGCCAAGATAGCCGCTACGAGCAGTACTTC
- | TRBJ1-1 | TRBV6-6 | - | CASSRDKNTEAFF | TGTGCCAGCAGTCGGGACAAGAACACTGAAGCTTTCTTT
TRBD1 | TRBJ1-6 | TRBV5-6 | - | CASSPGQGTYNSPLHF | TGTGCCAGCAGCCCGGGACAGGGGACCTATAATTCACCCCTCCACTTT
- | TRBJ2-6 | TRBV5-1 | - | CASSFEGANVLTF | TGCGCCAGCAGCTTTGAGGGGGCCAACGTCCTGACTTTC
- | TRBJ1-4 | TRBV5-1 | - | CASSDTGFNEKLFF | TGCGCCAGCAGCGACACAGGGTTCAACGAAAAACTGTTTTTT
- | TRBJ2-4 | TRBV5-6 | once | CASSPGTRQAKNIQYF | TGTGCCAGCAGCCCTGGGACACGCCAGGCGAAAAACATTCAGTACTTC
TRBD1 | TRBJ1-2 | TRBV5-1 | - | CASSSYRGNDGYTF | TGCGCCAGCAGCTCATACAGGGGGAATGATGGCTACACCTTC
TRBD1 | TRBJ1-2 | TRBV28 | - | CASRIQGAGGYTF | TGTGCCAGCAGGATCCAGGGGGCTGGCGGCTACACCTTC
- | TRBJ1-1 | TRBV18 | - | CASSPLRQLEAFF | TGTGCCAGCTCACCTCTGCGACAGCTTGAAGCTTTCTTT
- | TRBJ1-2 | TRBV9 | - | CASSPPSQGIRANYGYTF | TGTGCCAGCAGCCCCCCGTCTCAGGGGATAAGGGCTAACTATGGCTACACCTTC
TRBD1 | TRBJ1-2 | TRBV28 | - | CASSLSQQGIGYTF | TGTGCCAGCAGTTTATCCCAACAGGGGATTGGCTACACCTTC
TRBD2 | TRBJ2-3 | TRBV29-1 | - | CSVLLARGGFDDTQYF | TGCAGCGTCCTCTTAGCCCGGGGGGGGTTTGACGATACGCAGTATTTT
- | TRBJ2-4 | TRBV21-1 | - | CASSKAQFPGLAGLAKNIQYF | TGTGCCAGCAGCAAAGCCCAGTTTCCGGGACTAGCGGGTCTGGCCAAAAACATTCAGTACTTC
TRBD1 | TRBJ2-7 | TRBV2 | - | CASSLTGLYEQYF | TGTGCCAGCAGTTTGACAGGGTTATACGAGCAGTACTTC
- | TRBJ1-6 | TRBV5-1 | few | CASSFTRDFHSPLHF | TGCGCCAGCAGCTTTACCCGGGACTTCCATTCACCCCTCCACTTT
- | TRBJ1-1 | TRBV7-9 | - | CASSPPGRTAKEAFF | TGTGCCAGCAGCCCGCCAGGCCGGACAGCTAAAGAAGCTTTCTTT
- | TRBJ2-7 | TRBV5-4 | once | CASSFGRGEQYF | TGTGCCAGCAGCTTCGGAAGGGGCGAGCAGTACTTC
- | TRBJ1-1 | TRBV28 | - | CASSRVGGAEAFF | TGTGCCAGCAGTCGGGTTGGAGGAGCTGAAGCTTTCTTT
TRBD1 | TRBJ2-7 | TRBV28 | - | CASSGTGAGNEQYF | TGTGCCAGCAGTGGGACAGGGGCGGGTAACGAGCAGTACTTC
TRBD2 | TRBJ2-5 | TRBV7-8 | - | CASSLQGLVRETQYF | TGTGCCAGCAGCCTGCAGGGACTAGTAAGAGAGACCCAGTACTTC
- | TRBJ1-6 | TRBV28 | - | CASSSTTGSNSPLHF | TGTGCCAGCAGTTCCACAACAGGTTCCAATTCACCCCTCCACTTT
- | TRBJ1-2 | TRBV13 | - | CASSLVGRVNYGYTF | TGTGCCAGCAGCCTCGTCGGGAGGGTCAACTATGGCTACACCTTC
TRBD1 | TRBJ2-7 | TRBV5-1 | - | CASSLGTGGAYEQYF | TGCGCCAGCAGCTTGGGAACAGGGGGCGCTTACGAGCAGTACTTC
TRBD1 | TRBJ1-2 | TRBV6-5 | few | CASSSGTGLYNYGYTF | TGTGCCAGCAGTTCCGGGACAGGGCTTTATAACTATGGCTACACCTTC
- | TRBJ2-7 | TRBV11-2 | - | CASSPPEGTYYEQYF | TGTGCCAGCAGCCCTCCGGAGGGGACTTACTACGAGCAGTACTTC
- | TRBJ1-1 | TRBV5-1 | - | CASSPGQIINTEAFF | TGCGCCAGCAGCCCCGGACAGATTATCAACACTGAAGCTTTCTTT
TRBD2 | TRBJ2-7 | TRBV7-2 | - | CASSSGTRAYEQYF | TGTGCCAGCAGCTCCGGGACTAGGGCTTACGAGCAGTACTTC
- | TRBJ1-6 | TRBV10-2 | - | CASSPTGQNSPLHF | TGCGCCAGCAGCCCCACAGGGCAGAATTCACCCCTCCACTTT
TRBD1 | TRBJ1-5 | TRBV28 | once | CASSPDRGLSQPQHF | TGTGCCAGCAGTCCCGACAGGGGGCTAAGTCAGCCCCAGCATTTT
- | TRBJ1-1 | TRBV10-3 | - | CAISEGPGDPMNTEAFF | TGTGCCATCAGTGAGGGACCGGGGGACCCGATGAACACTGAAGCTTTCTTT
- | TRBJ1-1 | TRBV11-2 | - | CASSLGLTGLNTEAFF | TGTGCCAGCAGCTTAGGTCTGACAGGTTTGAACACTGAAGCTTTCTTT
- | TRBJ1-2 | TRBV6-5 | few | CASSYSPGHPSGYTF | TGTGCCAGCAGTTACTCTCCGGGACACCCTTCGGGCTACACCTTC
TRBD1 | TRBJ2-1 | TRBV6-1 | - | CAGAWTGFYNEQFF | TGTGCCGGGGCCTGGACAGGGTTTTACAATGAGCAGTTCTTC
- | TRBJ2-7 | TRBV30 | - | CAWSANYEQYF | TGTGCCTGGAGTGCCAACTACGAGCAGTACTTC
- | TRBJ1-4 | TRBV6-5 | - | CASSYSEAANEKLFF | TGTGCCAGCAGTTACTCGGAGGCAGCTAATGAAAAACTGTTTTTT
TRBD1 | TRBJ2-3 | TRBV5-1 | once | CAGSSGQGKPDTQYF | TGCGCCGGCAGCAGTGGACAGGGGAAGCCAGATACGCAGTATTTT
- | TRBJ2-7 | TRBV10-1 | once | CASSESGQRGQYF | TGCGCCAGCAGTGAGTCGGGACAACGCGGGCAGTACTTC
TRBD1 | TRBJ1-6 | TRBV7-9 | once | CASSPPETGMGNSPLHF | TGTGCCAGCAGCCCCCCGGAGACAGGGATGGGGAATTCACCCCTCCACTTT
- | TRBJ1-4 | TRBV2 | - | CATLQVPTANEKLFF | TGTGCCACTTTACAGGTTCCTACCGCTAATGAAAAACTGTTTTTT
TRBD1 | TRBJ1-2 | TRBV4-2 | - | CASTAGGNYGYTF | TGTGCCAGCACGGCAGGGGGGAACTATGGCTACACCTTC
TRBD1 | TRBJ2-3 | TRBV7-3 | - | CASSWTGSGSDTQYF | TGTGCCAGCAGCTGGACAGGTTCGGGTTCAGATACGCAGTATTTT
TRBD1 | TRBJ1-5 | TRBV27 | few | CASSPRFRTGGIRDQPQHF | TGTGCCAGCAGTCCCCGATTCCGGACAGGGGGCATAAGGGATCAGCCCCAGCATTTT
- | TRBJ2-7 | TRBV7-6 | - | CASSRTEGISGYEQYF | TGTGCCAGCAGCCGAACGGAGGGGATTTCAGGTTACGAGCAGTACTTC
- | TRBJ2-2 | TRBV10-2 | - | CASSAGPGELFF | TGCGCCAGCAGTGCCGGTCCCGGGGAGCTGTTTTTT
- | TRBJ1-3 | TRBV7-8 | few | CASSLGRAVSGNTIYF | TGTGCCAGCAGCTTAGGCAGGGCGGTCTCTGGAAACACCATATATTTT
- | TRBJ1-1 | TRBV4-3 | - | CASSQGLGGQGEAFF | TGCGCCAGCAGCCAAGGGCTGGGGGGGCAAGGTGAAGCTTTCTTT
- | TRBJ1-1 | TRBV4-1 | - | CASSAPTQGTEAFF | TGCGCCAGCAGCGCTCCCACGCAGGGGACTGAAGCTTTCTTT
- | TRBJ1-1 | TRBV4-2 | few | CASSQDITEAFF | TGTGCCAGCAGCCAAGACATCACTGAAGCTTTCTTT
- | TRBJ2-3 | TRBV5-1 | - | CASSLGDNFMQYF | TGCGCCAGCAGCTTGGGGGACAATTTCATGCAGTATTTT
- | TRBJ1-2 | TRBV13 | few | CASSLTGQPFYGYTF | TGTGCCAGCAGCTTAACTGGGCAGCCATTCTATGGCTACACCTTC
TRBD1 | TRBJ1-3 | TRBV19 | - | CASTPDRVSGSTIYF | TGTGCCAGTACCCCGGACAGGGTCTCTGGAAGCACCATATATTTT
- | TRBJ2-3 | TRBV11-3 | once | CASSLDVAKTGTDTQYF | TGTGCCAGCAGCTTAGACGTGGCAAAAACAGGGACAGATACGCAGTATTTT
TRBD2 | TRBJ2-7 | TRBV18 | - | CASSPRGLATYEQYF | TGTGCCAGCTCACCAAGAGGACTAGCAACCTACGAGCAGTACTTC
TRBD1 | TRBJ2-1 | TRBV6-4 | - | CASSDTGGGFNEQFF | TGTGCCAGCAGTGACACAGGGGGCGGATTCAATGAGCAGTTCTTC
TRBD1 | TRBJ2-2 | TRBV30 | - | CAWQQGASTGELFF | TGTGCCTGGCAACAGGGGGCGAGCACCGGGGAGCTGTTTTTT